The 25 T cell receptor beta chains listed next were all sequenced from one sample in a study of T cell changes during pregnancy in multiple sclerosis. Sequencing used immunoSEQ multiplex PCR; TCRdb keeps in-frame clones, though not all of them. The sample includes some 14,000 clones, about 90% seen only once; the top ten take roughly 8.4%. The material sequenced was CD8+ T cells from peripheral blood mononuclear cells, taken in the first trimester of pregnancy. The receptors shown here come from a female donor with multiple sclerosis, enrolled in a pregnancy study.

The CDR3 reads CAWEEVYGYTF. Here the CDR3 DNA reads TGTGCCTGGGAGGAAGTATATGGCTACACCTTC. The chain combines TRBV30 with TRBJ1-2; D not resolved. The CDR3 totals 11 residues. Trimming took off 5 bases at V and 5 bases at J, with 9 bases between the two ends. CDR1 and CDR2 (germline): GTSNPN, SVGIG (reference sequence).

The chain carries TRBV28 and TRBJ1-6; unclear D gene. V lost 0 bases, J lost 9 bases, and 12 bases lay in between. Germline V gene lookup returns CDR1 MDHEN and CDR2 SYDVKM. The length of the CDR3 is 15 residues. The DNA of the CDR3 is TGTGCCAGCAGTTTATGGGCCCCGGGAGGTTCACCCCTCCACTTT. Translated: CASSLWAPGGSPLHF.

The chain employs TRBV2 and TRBJ2-5; 10 bases agree with TRBD2. V lost 6 bases, J lost 9 bases, and 13 bases stayed unmatched. Germline V gene data show CDR1 as SNHLY and CDR2 as FYNNEI. The CDR3 is 15 residues long. CDR3 DNA sequence: TGTGCCAGCAGGCCCGGGACTAGCGAACCCGGGGCCCAGTACTTC. This gives the protein CASRPGTSEPGAQYF. Full variable domain (rest looked up from reference TRBV2 and TRBJ2-5): EPEVTQTPSHQVTQMGQEVILRCVPISNHLYFYWYRQILGQKVEFLVSFYNNEISEKSEIFDDQFSVERPDGSNFTLKIRSTKLEDSAMYFCASRPGTSEPGAQYFGPGTRLLVL.

The gene calls are TRBV14 and TRBJ2-7; the D gene is possibly TRBD2 (6 bases). The CDR3 consists of 15 residues. From germline, CDR1 is SGHDN and CDR2 FVKESK. Between the trimmed V and J ends, which lost 4 bases and 0 bases, there was a span of 13 bases. The CDR3 DNA is TGTGCCAGCAGCCCCCGGCGGGGTGGCTCCTACGAGCAGTACTTC. Amino acid sequence: CASSPRRGGSYEQYF.

The chain uses TRBV2 and TRBJ1-1, with 9 bases matching TRBD1. Per germline, CDR1 SNHLY and CDR2 FYNNEI. The CDR3 sequence is 15 residues long. Trimming took 5 bases from V and 4 from J; bases not matched to a gene: 8. The CDR3 loop reads CASSRRQGVSTEAFF. As DNA, the CDR3 is TGTGCCAGCAGTAGAAGACAGGGGGTGAGCACTGAAGCTTTCTTT.

The rearrangement links TRBV6-1 to TRBJ1-1; D ambiguous. The germline gives CDR1 MNHNS, CDR2 SASEGT. Trimming pared 1 base from V and 3 bases from J, leaving 9 bases between. This CDR3 spans 14 amino acids. CDR3 in amino acids: CASSEGGFYTEAFF. The CDR3 DNA is TGTGCCAGCAGTGAAGGAGGCTTTTACACTGAAGCTTTCTTT.

As DNA, the CDR3 is TGTGCCACCAGCCCGCGGAGCGACAGCTATGGCTACACCTTC. It is translated as CATSPRSDSYGYTF. The chain joins TRBV15 to TRBJ1-2, with TRBD1 as a possible D gene (5 bases). The CDR3 is 14 residues long. CDR1 is LNHNV, CDR2 YYDKDF, per germline (reference sequence). The ends were cut back, 5 bases at V and 4 bases at J, with 14 bases in the middle.

The rearrangement uses TRBV27 and TRBJ1-5; D is unclear. CDR3 length: 14 residues. The V gene lost 6 bases and the J gene lost 8 bases, with 17 bases spanning the gap. CDR1 MNHEY and CDR2 SMNVEV come from the germline V gene (reference sequence). The CDR3 DNA reads as TGTGCCAGCAGCATCAGACTTAGCGGTGAGCCCCAGCATTTT. This gives the protein CASSIRLSGEPQHF.

V and J are TRBV15 and TRBJ2-1; D perhaps matches TRBD1 (6 bases). Trimming left V 5 bases short and J 4 bases short, with 15 bases between. Germline lookup yields CDR1 LNHNV and CDR2 YYDKDF (reference sequence). The CDR3 has 15 amino acids. CDR3 loop: CATSGDGTQYNEQFF. Written as DNA, the CDR3 is TGTGCCACCAGCGGTGATGGGACACAGTACAATGAGCAGTTCTTC.

The chain joins TRBV7-9 to TRBJ2-7, with 8 bases identical to TRBD2. V was pared by 5 bases and J by 1 base, with 7 bases of the junction left unmatched. The germline V gene encodes CDR1 SEHNR and CDR2 FQNEAQ (reference sequence). CDR3 length: 15 amino acids. The CDR3 loop reads CASSPGGGMSYEQYF. In nucleotides, the CDR3 is TGTGCCAGCAGCCCCGGCGGGGGGATGTCCTACGAGCAGTACTTC.

The J gene is TRBJ2-1, the V gene TRBV11-3; a possible D gene is TRBD1 (5 bases). The germline gives CDR1 SGHNT, CDR2 YENEEA. Trimming took off 5 bases at V and 0 bases at J, with 14 bases between the two ends. The CDR3 sequence is 16 residues long. The CDR3: CASSGRTLSSYNEQFF. DNA for the CDR3: TGTGCCAGCAGCGGACGGACACTAAGCTCCTACAATGAGCAGTTCTTC.

This clone occurred a few times. The chain couples TRBV11-3 to TRBJ2-7; no firm D call. The CDR3 loop spans 12 amino acids. The ends were cut back, 3 bases at V and 5 bases at J, with 8 bases in the middle. CDR1 and CDR2 (germline): SGHNT, YENEEA. The DNA of the CDR3 is TGTGCCAGCAGCTTTTCCTCGGACGAGCAGTACTTC. The encoded protein is CASSFSSDEQYF.

This clone has just one count. The J gene is TRBJ1-1, the V gene TRBV28, with D possibly being TRBD1 (6 bases). The CDR3 is 15 amino acids. The V end lost 3 bases, the J end lost 2 bases, and 13 bases lay between the germline ends. CDR1 and CDR2 (germline): MDHEN, SYDVKM. The CDR3 DNA is TGTGCCAGCAGTTTCCCCCAACAGGGAAACACTGAAGCTTTCTTT. It is translated as CASSFPQQGNTEAFF.

V is TRBV7-9 and J is TRBJ2-7, with D tentatively TRBD1 (5 bases). The ends were cut back, 5 bases at V and 3 bases at J, with 17 bases in the middle. The V gene's germline CDR1 is SEHNR and CDR2 FQNEAQ (reference sequence). The CDR3 has 15 residues. Here the CDR3 reads CASSRKTVKFYEQYF. CDR3 nucleotide sequence: TGTGCCAGCAGCCGTAAGACAGTTAAATTCTACGAGCAGTACTTC. Combining the CDR3 with reference TRBV7-9 and TRBJ2-7 gives the whole variable domain DTGVSQNPRHKITKRGQNVTFRCDPISEHNRLYWYRQTLGQGPEFLTYFQNEAQLEKSRLLSDRFSAERPKGSFSTLEIQRTEQGDSAMYLCASSRKTVKFYEQYFGPGTRLTVT.

In this sample, this clone turned up a few times. The CDR3 reads CASTPWGQKNTEAFF. CDR3 DNA sequence: TGTGCCAGCACCCCCTGGGGGCAGAAGAACACTGAAGCTTTCTTT. The V and J genes are TRBV5-4 and TRBJ1-1, with TRBD1 as a possible D gene (6 bases). Germline CDR1 is SGHNT and CDR2 is YYREEE (reference sequence). The ends were cut back, 6 bases at V and 1 base at J, with 16 bases in the middle. The CDR3 loop spans 15 amino acids.

The chain carries TRBV9 and TRBJ1-1; D remains ambiguous. The CDR3 has 14 amino acids. V gave up 4 bases and J gave up 1 base, with 11 bases separating them. Germline CDR1 and CDR2: SGDLS and YYNGEE. The CDR3 bases are TGTGCCAGCAGCCCCGGAGGGTGGAACACTGAAGCTTTCTTT. Amino acids: CASSPGGWNTEAFF.

The chain has TRBV11-1 and TRBJ1-1, with D possibly being TRBD1 (6 bases). V was pared by 5 bases and J by 8 bases, with 9 bases between. Germline V gene sequence: CDR1 SGHAT, CDR2 FQDESV (reference sequence). The CDR3 contains 11 residues. CDR3 DNA sequence: TGTGCCAGCAGCGGGGGCAGGGAAGCTTTCTTT. It is translated as CASSGGREAFF.

This clone was counted once. The gene calls are TRBV19 and TRBJ2-3; TRBD1 agrees at 9 bases. Germline V gives CDR1 LNHDA, CDR2 SQIVND (reference sequence). J was trimmed by 4 bases and V by 1 base; bases with no gene match: 0. The CDR3 length is 14 residues. For the CDR3, the DNA is TGTGCCAGTAGTATAGGACAGGGGGCAGATACGCAGTATTTT. It specifies CASSIGQGADTQYF.

J is TRBJ2-1 and V is TRBV10-3; TRBD2 matches 9 bases. Germline CDR1 ENHRY, CDR2 SYGVKD. The CDR3 runs to 15 residues. V was clipped by 6 bases and J by 4 bases; unmatched bases: 7. The CDR3: CAISEMTSGYNEQFF. The CDR3 bases are TGTGCCATCAGCGAGATGACTAGCGGTTACAATGAGCAGTTCTTC.

CDR3 sequence: CASSPGQGGINEQFF. The CDR3 DNA is TGTGCCAGCAGCCCGGGACAGGGGGGTATCAATGAGCAGTTCTTC. The rearrangement uses TRBV7-9 and TRBJ2-1; 11 bases match TRBD1. The germline gives CDR1 SEHNR, CDR2 FQNEAQ (reference sequence). V lost 5 bases, J lost 6 bases, and 6 bases stayed unmatched. There are 15 residues in the CDR3. Drawing the rest from reference TRBV7-9 and TRBJ2-1, the complete variable domain is DTGVSQNPRHKITKRGQNVTFRCDPISEHNRLYWYRQTLGQGPEFLTYFQNEAQLEKSRLLSDRFSAERPKGSFSTLEIQRTEQGDSAMYLCASSPGQGGINEQFFGPGTRLTVL.

The rearrangement links TRBV10-3 to TRBJ2-3, with D hard to call. V lost 4 bases, J lost 6 bases, and 8 bases lay in between. CDR1 and CDR2 (germline): ENHRY, SYGVKD. The CDR3 runs to 12 residues. This CDR3 is CAISVESDTQYF. In nucleotides, the CDR3 is TGTGCCATCAGTGTAGAGTCGGATACGCAGTATTTT.

The chain joins TRBV13 to TRBJ1-2; D may be TRBD1 (6 bases). The CDR3 spans 13 residues. Germline V gene lookup returns CDR1 PRHDT and CDR2 FYEKMQ (reference sequence). Deletions cut 6 bases from V and 5 bases from J, with 13 bases between. This CDR3 is CASSYDRQYGYTF. The CDR3 nucleotides are TGTGCCAGCAGTTATGACAGGCAGTATGGCTACACCTTC.

In regard to this clone: The identical CDR3 is also encoded by other nucleotide sequences in the sample. The V gene is TRBV6-4, the J gene TRBJ2-1; 14 bases fit TRBD2. J gave up 7 bases and V 4 bases, and 0 bases lay outside the gene matches. The CDR3 covers 14 residues. Germline-derived CDR1 and CDR2 are MRHNA and SNTAGT. The CDR3 sequence is CASSGTSGGNEQFF. The CDR3 region has the DNA TGTGCCAGCAGTGGGACTAGCGGGGGGAATGAGCAGTTCTTC.

The chain has TRBV13 and TRBJ2-3; no reliable D call. This CDR3 has 13 amino acids. Per the germline V gene, CDR1 is PRHDT and CDR2 is FYEKMQ (reference sequence). V was pared by 7 bases and J by 2 bases, with 10 bases between. CDR3 in DNA: TGTGCCAGCATAGGCGGCCACACAGATACGCAGTATTTT. Translation: CASIGGHTDTQYF.

This sequence joins TRBV19 and TRBJ1-5; a possible D gene is TRBD1 (5 bases). Per the germline V gene, CDR1 is LNHDA and CDR2 is SQIVND (reference sequence). The V end was cut by 1 base, the J end by 3 bases, with 16 bases between. This CDR3 region has 17 residues. CDR3 DNA sequence: TGTGCCAGTAGTATAGTTGGGGCGGGATGGAACAATCAGCCCCAGCATTTT. Protein product: CASSIVGAGWNNQPQHF.